This T cell receptor beta chain was identified in a study of CD8 T cells in Susac syndrome. About the study: Active disease was present in about 6 of the sequenced Susac syndrome patients, and remission in roughly 8.

Study results and limitations: Clonal expansion did not appear in Susac syndrome CD4+ T cell repertoires.

Reverse transcription of about 0.5 to 1 ug RNA used random hexamers. Across 54 Vbeta and 13 Jbeta, TCR beta CDR3 was amplified with immunoSEQ multiplex PCR. TCRdb independently ran MiXCR on the immunoSEQ multiplex PCR reads; one entry per CDR3 protein. The sample shows 110,000 to 150,000 distinct CDR3 sequences, 95% of them seen only once. CDR3 length equals 13 residues. The V and J ends lost 3 bases and 5 bases respectively, with 10 bases between them. In germline, CDR1 is KGHSH, CDR2 LQKENI. As for this clonotype: No antigen is known for it.

Fulfillment of recently defined diagnostic criteria for definite or probable disease was shown by the patients with Susac syndrome. The specimen sequenced was CD4+ T cells from PBMCs. The chain uses TRBV18 and TRBJ2-5; a weak D match, TRBD2 (5 bases). This receptor was identified in a human donor with Susac syndrome. The CDR3 region is CASSPGVFETQYF. DNA for the CDR3: TGTGCCAGCTCACCGGGAGTATTTGAGACCCAGTACTTC.